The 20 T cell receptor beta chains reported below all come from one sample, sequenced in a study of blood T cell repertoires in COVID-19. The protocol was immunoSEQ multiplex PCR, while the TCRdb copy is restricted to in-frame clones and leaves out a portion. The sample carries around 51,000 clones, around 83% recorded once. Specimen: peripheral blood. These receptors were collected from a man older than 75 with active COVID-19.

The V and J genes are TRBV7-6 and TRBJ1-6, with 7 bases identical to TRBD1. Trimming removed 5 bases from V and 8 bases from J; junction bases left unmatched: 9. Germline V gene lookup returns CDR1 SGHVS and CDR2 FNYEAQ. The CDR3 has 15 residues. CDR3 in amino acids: CASSIDTGDHSPLHF. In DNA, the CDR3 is TGTGCCAGCAGCATCGACACAGGGGACCATTCACCCCTCCACTTT.

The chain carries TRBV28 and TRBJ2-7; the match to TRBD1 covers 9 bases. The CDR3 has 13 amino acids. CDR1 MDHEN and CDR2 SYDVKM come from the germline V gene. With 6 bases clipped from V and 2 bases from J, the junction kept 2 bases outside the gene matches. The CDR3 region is CASRRQGAYEQYF. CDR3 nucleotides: TGTGCCAGCAGGAGACAGGGGGCCTACGAGCAGTACTTC.

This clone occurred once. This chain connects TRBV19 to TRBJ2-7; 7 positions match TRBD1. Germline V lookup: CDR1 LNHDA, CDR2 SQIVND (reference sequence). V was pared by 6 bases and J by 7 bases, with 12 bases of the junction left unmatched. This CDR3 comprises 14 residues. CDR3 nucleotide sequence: TGTGCCAGTAGCCTACCGGACAGGACGGGTGAGCAGTACTTC. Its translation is CASSLPDRTGEQYF. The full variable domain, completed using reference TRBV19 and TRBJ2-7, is DGGITQSPKYLFRKEGQNVTLSCEQNLNHDAMYWYRQDPGQGLRLIYYSQIVNDFQKGDIAEGYSVSREKKESFPLTVTSAQKNPTAFYLCASSLPDRTGEQYFGPGTRLTVT.

As DNA, the CDR3 is TGTGCCAGCAGTTACTCTCGGGAGAAAATGTTAGAGACCCAGTACTTC. Its protein product is CASSYSREKMLETQYF. The chain joins TRBV6-2 or TRBV6-3 to TRBJ2-5; possible D gene TRBD2, 6 bases. The CDR3 extends over 16 amino acids. Germline CDR1 is MNHEY and CDR2 is SVGEGT. V was pared by 0 bases and J by 4 bases, with 15 bases between.

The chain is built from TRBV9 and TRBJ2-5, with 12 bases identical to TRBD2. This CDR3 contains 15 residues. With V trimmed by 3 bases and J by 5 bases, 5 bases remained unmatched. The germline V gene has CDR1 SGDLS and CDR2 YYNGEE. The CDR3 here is CASSASGRGGETQYF. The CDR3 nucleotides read TGTGCCAGCAGCGCTAGCGGGAGGGGGGGTGAGACCCAGTACTTC.

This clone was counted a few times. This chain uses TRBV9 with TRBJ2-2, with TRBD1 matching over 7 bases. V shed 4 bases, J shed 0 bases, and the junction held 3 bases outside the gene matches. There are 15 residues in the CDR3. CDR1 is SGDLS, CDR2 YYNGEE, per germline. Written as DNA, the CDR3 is TGTGCCAGCAGCAACAGGGGCGCGAACACCGGGGAGCTGTTTTTT. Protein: CASSNRGANTGELFF.

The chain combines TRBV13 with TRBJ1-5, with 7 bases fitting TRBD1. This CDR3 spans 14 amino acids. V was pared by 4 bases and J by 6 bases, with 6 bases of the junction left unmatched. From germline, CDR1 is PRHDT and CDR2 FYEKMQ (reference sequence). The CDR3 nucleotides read TGTGCCAGCAGCTACCAACAGGGGACTCAGCCCCAGCATTTT. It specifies CASSYQQGTQPQHF.

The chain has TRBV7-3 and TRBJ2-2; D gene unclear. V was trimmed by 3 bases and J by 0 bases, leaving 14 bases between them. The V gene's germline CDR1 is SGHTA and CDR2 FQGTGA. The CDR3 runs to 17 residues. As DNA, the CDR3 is TGTGCCAGCAGCTTCAGCCGAGAGGTTACGAACACCGGGGAGCTGTTTTTT. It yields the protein CASSFSREVTNTGELFF.

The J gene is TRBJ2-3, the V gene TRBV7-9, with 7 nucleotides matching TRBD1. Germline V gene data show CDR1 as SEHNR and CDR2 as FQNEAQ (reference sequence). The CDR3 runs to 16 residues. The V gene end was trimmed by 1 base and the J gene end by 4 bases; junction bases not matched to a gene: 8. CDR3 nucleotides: TGTGCCAGCAGCTTAGGCGACAGGGCGGCCGCAGATACGCAGTATTTT. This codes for CASSLGDRAAADTQYF.

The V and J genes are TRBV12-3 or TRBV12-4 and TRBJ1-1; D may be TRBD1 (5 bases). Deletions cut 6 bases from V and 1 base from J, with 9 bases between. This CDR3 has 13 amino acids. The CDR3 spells CASRRDRNTEAFF. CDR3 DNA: TGTGCCAGCAGAAGAGACAGGAACACTGAAGCTTTCTTT.

In nucleotides, the CDR3 is TGTGCCAGCAGCGAACCCGGGACAGGAACCCAAGAGACCCAGTACTTC. It translates to CASSEPGTGTQETQYF. The chain has TRBV5-4 and TRBJ2-5, with TRBD1 matching over 8 bases. CDR3 size: 16 residues. The V gene end was trimmed by 4 bases and the J gene end by 1 base; junction bases not matched to a gene: 9. CDR1 is SGHNT and CDR2 is YYREEE in the germline V gene (reference sequence).

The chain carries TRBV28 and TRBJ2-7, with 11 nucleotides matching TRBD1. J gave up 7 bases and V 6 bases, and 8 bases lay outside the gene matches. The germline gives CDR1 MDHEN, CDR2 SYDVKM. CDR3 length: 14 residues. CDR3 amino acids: CASSLTGQGGEQYF. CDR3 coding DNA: TGTGCCAGCAGCCTAACGGGACAGGGGGGGGAGCAGTACTTC.

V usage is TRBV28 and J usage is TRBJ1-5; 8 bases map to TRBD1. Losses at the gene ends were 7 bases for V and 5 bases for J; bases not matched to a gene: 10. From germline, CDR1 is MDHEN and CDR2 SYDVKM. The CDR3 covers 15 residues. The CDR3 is CASTPSGGWDQPQHF. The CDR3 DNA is TGTGCCAGCACCCCCTCAGGGGGCTGGGATCAGCCCCAGCATTTT.

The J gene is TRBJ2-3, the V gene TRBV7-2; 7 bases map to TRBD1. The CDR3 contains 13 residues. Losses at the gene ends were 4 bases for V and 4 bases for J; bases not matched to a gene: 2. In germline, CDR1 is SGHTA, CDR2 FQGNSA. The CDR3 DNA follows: TGTGCCAGCAGCTCAACAGGGGCAGATACGCAGTATTTT. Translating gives CASSSTGADTQYF.

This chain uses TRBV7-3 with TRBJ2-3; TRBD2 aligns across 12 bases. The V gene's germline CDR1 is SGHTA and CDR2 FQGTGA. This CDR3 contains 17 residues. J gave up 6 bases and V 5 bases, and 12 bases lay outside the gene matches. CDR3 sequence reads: CASSPRLAGGSIDTQYF. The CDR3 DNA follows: TGTGCCAGCAGCCCCCGGCTAGCGGGAGGGTCCATTGATACGCAGTATTTT.

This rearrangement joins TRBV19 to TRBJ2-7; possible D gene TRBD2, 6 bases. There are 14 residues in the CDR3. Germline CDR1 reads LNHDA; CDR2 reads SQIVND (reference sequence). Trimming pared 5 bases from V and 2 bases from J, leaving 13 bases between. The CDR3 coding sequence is TGTGCCAGTAGTCGGGACTCCTTTACCTACGAGCAGTACTTC. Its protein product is CASSRDSFTYEQYF. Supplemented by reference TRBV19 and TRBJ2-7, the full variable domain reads DGGITQSPKYLFRKEGQNVTLSCEQNLNHDAMYWYRQDPGQGLRLIYYSQIVNDFQKGDIAEGYSVSREKKESFPLTVTSAQKNPTAFYLCASSRDSFTYEQYFGPGTRLTVT.

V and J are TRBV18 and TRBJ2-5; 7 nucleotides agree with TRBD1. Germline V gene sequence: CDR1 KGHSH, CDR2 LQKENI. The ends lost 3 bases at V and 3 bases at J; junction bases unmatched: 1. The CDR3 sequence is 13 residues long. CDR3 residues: CASSPTGKETQYF. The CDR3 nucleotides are TGTGCCAGCTCACCGACAGGGAAAGAGACCCAGTACTTC.

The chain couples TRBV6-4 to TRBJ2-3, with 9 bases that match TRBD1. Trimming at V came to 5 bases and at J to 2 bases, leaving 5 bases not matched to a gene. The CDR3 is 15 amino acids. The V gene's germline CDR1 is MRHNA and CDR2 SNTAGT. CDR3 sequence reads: CASSRDRATTDTQYF. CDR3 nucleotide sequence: TGTGCCAGCAGTCGGGACAGGGCGACCACAGATACGCAGTATTTT.

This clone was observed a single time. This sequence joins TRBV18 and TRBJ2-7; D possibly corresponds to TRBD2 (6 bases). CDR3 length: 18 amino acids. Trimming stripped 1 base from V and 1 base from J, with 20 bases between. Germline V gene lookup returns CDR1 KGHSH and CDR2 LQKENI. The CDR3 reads CASSPQQIRDGLSYEQYF. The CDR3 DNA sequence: TGTGCCAGCTCACCACAACAAATCCGGGACGGACTATCCTACGAGCAGTACTTC.

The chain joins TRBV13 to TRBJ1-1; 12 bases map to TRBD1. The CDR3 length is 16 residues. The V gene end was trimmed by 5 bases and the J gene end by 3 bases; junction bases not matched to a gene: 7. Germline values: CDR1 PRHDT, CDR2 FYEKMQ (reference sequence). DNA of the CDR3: TGTGCCAGCAGCCCCCCGGGACAGGGGGCGGACACTGAAGCTTTCTTT. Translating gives CASSPPGQGADTEAFF.